This TCR beta chain was recovered during a study of T-cell reconstitution after alpha-beta-depleted transplantation in children. Trimming took off 0 bases at V and 8 bases at J, with 20 bases between the two ends. The germline V gene has CDR1 MNHEY and CDR2 SVGAGI. The CDR3 is 17 residues long. A note on this clonotype: The antigen is not known.

The authors prepared the TCRbeta library with unique molecular identifiers. TCRdb independently ran MiXCR on the PCR reads; one entry per CDR3 protein. The sample yields over 150,000 distinct CDR3 sequences, 5.5% to 7% seen once. Study-wide points: Some patients showed high day-60 TCRbeta diversity, which derived from surviving recipient T cells and thymic progenitors. Several hundred expanded graft clones reportedly were the source of alpha-beta T cells about two months after transplant. A year had passed since transplant, and T-cell counts and diversity by then came mostly from newly produced T cells.

The sequence was obtained from a girl under three years old with combined immunodeficiency, due to receive a stem cell transplant. The chain is built from TRBV6-5 and TRBJ2-1; D gene uncertain. The source was PBMCs, collected before TCRalphabeta/CD19-depleted stem cell transplant. In nucleotides, the CDR3 is TGTGCCAGCAGTTACTCCCGCACTACCGACTCAGGCCATGAGCAGTTCTTC. Its translation: CASSYSRTTDSGHEQFF.